This T cell receptor beta chain comes out of a study of blood T cell repertoires in COVID-19. Original analysis: Estimation of nucleated cell counts relied on the amplification of reference gene primers. Produced via immunoSEQ multiplex PCR; TCRdb's table is partial and in-frame only. The V and J calls and clone size are taken from that table; D and trimming were inferred from the DNA. Of roughly 270,000 clones listed, roughly 88% were seen once; the top ten hold about 8.6%. Input material: peripheral blood. The sequence was obtained from a man aged 18 to 30 with active or convalescent COVID-19.

The CDR3 region is CASSHSGVSYNEQFF. The CDR3 coding sequence is TGTGCCAGCAGCCATAGCGGGGTCTCCTACAATGAGCAGTTCTTC. The J gene is TRBJ2-1, the V gene TRBV5-6; 8 nucleotides line up with TRBD2. Unmatched junction bases numbered 3, after V lost 4 bases and J lost 0 bases. Germline CDR1 is SGHDT and CDR2 is YYEEEE. The CDR3 is made up of 15 amino acids.